Below, 10 T cell receptor beta chains from the same sample are listed, as sequenced in a study of T cells in Graves' hyperthyroidism and ophthalmopathy. What was amplified from RNA transcripts were TCR beta CDR3 regions. RT-PCR in the first round (using the HTBI primer set) targeted the TCR CDR3. TCRdb processed the multiplex PCR reads anew with MiXCR; each CDR3 protein has one entry. The sample records 350,000 or so distinct CDR3 sequences, about 18% being singletons. The source material was blood. All receptors come from a woman aged 45-60 years with Graves' hyperthyroidism.

This clonotype came up a few times. J is TRBJ2-7 and V is TRBV5-6; D is tentatively TRBD1 or TRBD2 (5 bases each). Trimming removed 2 bases at V and 9 bases at J, with 18 bases between. Germline CDR1 SGHDT, CDR2 YYEEEE. There are 14 residues in the CDR3. The CDR3 DNA reads as TGTGCCAGCAGCTTCGGGACGGGTATTACGACGCAGTACTTC. Its translation is CASSFGTGITTQYF. The entire variable domain, with the rest obtained from reference TRBV5-6 and TRBJ2-7, is as follows: DAGVTQSPTHLIKTRGQQVTLRCSPKSGHDTVSWYQQALGQGPQFIFQYYEEEERQRGNFPDRFSGHQFPNYSSELNVNALLLGDSALYLCASSFGTGITTQYFGPGTRLTVT.

The chain has TRBV2 and TRBJ1-6, with a possible D match to TRBD1 (5 bases). Looked up from germline, CDR1 is SNHLY and CDR2 is FYNNEI. The CDR3 is 15 amino acids. Trimming removed 8 bases from V and 1 base from J, with 12 bases in between. The CDR3 nucleotides read TGTGCCAGCTTCCGGGGGGGTTCCTATAATTCACCCCTCCACTTT. This sequence encodes CASFRGGSYNSPLHF.

This clonotype was detected ten times or more. The V and J genes are TRBV30 and TRBJ1-2; unclear D gene. Trimming took off 3 bases at V and 8 bases at J, with 22 bases between the two ends. Germline CDR1 reads GTSNPN; CDR2 reads SVGIG (reference sequence). CDR3 length: 15 residues. The CDR3, as DNA: TGTGCCTGGAGCCGTCGTTCCTCGAGCGCAGTCGGCTACACCTTC. Its translation is CAWSRRSSSAVGYTF.

In this sample, this clonotype turned up many times. This rearrangement joins TRBV3-1 to TRBJ1-1, with D possibly TRBD1 on 5 matching bases. There are 16 residues in the CDR3. CDR1 and CDR2 from the germline V gene are LGHDT and YNNKEL (reference sequence). Trimming cost V 2 bases and J 0 bases, with 13 bases left between them. CDR3 protein: CASSQPDSPMNTEAFF. The CDR3 DNA reads TGTGCCAGCAGCCAACCCGACAGTCCCATGAACACTGAAGCTTTCTTT. The entire variable domain, with the rest obtained from reference TRBV3-1 and TRBJ1-1, is as follows: DTAVSQTPKYLVTQMGNDKSIKCEQNLGHDTMYWYKQDSKKFLKIMFSYNNKELIINETVPNRFSPKSPDKAHLNLHINSLELGDSAVYFCASSQPDSPMNTEAFFGQGTRLTVV.

The table lists this clonotype with many counts. The CDR3, as DNA: TGTGCCAGCAGTTTGTTCTCGGGCACTGAAGCTTTCTTT. It is translated as CASSLFSGTEAFF. This rearrangement joins TRBV12-3 or TRBV12-4 to TRBJ1-1; no clear D. V lost 3 bases, J lost 4 bases, and 9 bases lay in between. The CDR3 runs 13 residues.

The sample holds a few counts of this clonotype. The chain links TRBV6-1 to TRBJ1-2; D is uncertain. CDR1 and CDR2 (germline): MNHNS, SASEGT. This CDR3 spans 17 amino acids. Trimming stripped 5 bases from V and 5 bases from J, with 24 bases between. CDR3 DNA sequence: TGTGCCAGCAGTCAGACTTCCCTCATCACCTTGCGGTATGGCTACACCTTC. This translates into CASSQTSLITLRYGYTF.

This clonotype has a handful of counts. This chain connects TRBV5-4 to TRBJ2-2; 10 bases align to TRBD1. V was clipped by 3 bases and J by 7 bases; unmatched bases: 6. This CDR3 comprises 15 residues. Germline CDR1 SGHNT, CDR2 YYREEE (reference sequence). The CDR3 DNA reads TGTGCCAGCAGCTCCCGGGACAGGGGAGTCGGGGAGCTGTTTTTT. Protein: CASSSRDRGVGELFF.

This clonotype was observed at least ten times. The genes are TRBV7-6 and TRBJ2-1; TRBD1 matches 11 bases. Trimming removed 1 base from V and 1 base from J; junction bases left unmatched: 12. From germline, CDR1 is SGHVS and CDR2 FNYEAQ. The CDR3 spans 20 residues. CDR3 sequence: CASSLDLDRGQVQSYNEQFF. Written as DNA, the CDR3 is TGTGCCAGCAGCTTAGACTTGGACAGGGGGCAGGTACAATCCTACAATGAGCAGTTCTTC.

In its sample, this clonotype was seen many times. The chain joins TRBV11-3 to TRBJ2-1; D gene uncertain. Trimming cost V 8 bases and J 5 bases, with 25 bases left between them. CDR3 length: 17 amino acids. Germline V lookup: CDR1 SGHNT, CDR2 YENEEA. CDR3 amino acids: CASSPYSNYGRDNEQFF. The CDR3 nucleotides read TGTGCCAGCTCACCGTACAGCAACTACGGACGAGACAATGAGCAGTTCTTC.

In this sample, this clonotype turned up many times. The V and J genes are TRBV11-2 and TRBJ1-1, with D perhaps matching TRBD1 (5 bases). Germline V gene data show CDR1 as SGHAT and CDR2 as FQNNGV. The CDR3 contains 15 residues. V shed 7 bases and J shed 4 bases, with 19 bases lying between them. The CDR3 coding sequence is TGTGCCAGCACCGTCCGGGGCGCCGTCGGCACTGAAGCTTTCTTT. This sequence encodes CASTVRGAVGTEAFF.